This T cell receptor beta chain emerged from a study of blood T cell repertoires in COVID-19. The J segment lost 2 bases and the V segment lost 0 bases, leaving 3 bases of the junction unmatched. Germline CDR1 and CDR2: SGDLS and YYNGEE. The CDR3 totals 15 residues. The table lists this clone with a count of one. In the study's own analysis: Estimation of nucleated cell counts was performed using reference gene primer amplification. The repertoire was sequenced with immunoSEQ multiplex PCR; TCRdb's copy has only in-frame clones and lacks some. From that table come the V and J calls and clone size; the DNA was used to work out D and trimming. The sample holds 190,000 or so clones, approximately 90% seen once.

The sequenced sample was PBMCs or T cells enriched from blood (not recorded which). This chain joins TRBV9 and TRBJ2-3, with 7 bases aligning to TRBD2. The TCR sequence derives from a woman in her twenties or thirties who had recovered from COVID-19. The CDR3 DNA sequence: TGTGCCAGCAGCGTAGGAGGGGACTACACAGATACGCAGTATTTT. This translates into CASSVGGDYTDTQYF.